The clone carrying this TCR beta chain was seen at least ten times. Its antigen is not identified. The record originates from a study of T cell repertoires in cytomegalovirus infection. Study-level information: An indication of both CMV infection and matching HLA type came from public TCR beta signatures.

MiXCR was run by TCRdb on the reads, yielding one entry per CDR3 protein. The sample has around 250,000 distinct CDR3 sequences; approximately 15% are singletons. Study-wide results and caveats: CMV-specific HLA-C-restricted TCR beta clonotypes dominated the ex vivo response. Identification of carriers of CMV plus the relevant HLA was achieved through cumulative public TCR beta family frequency.

Trimming stripped 3 bases from V and 3 bases from J, with 7 bases between. Germline values: CDR1 MNHEY, CDR2 SMNVEV (reference sequence). The CDR3 sequence is 13 residues long. Sequencing input: CD8+ T cells from PBMCs. The genes are TRBV27 and TRBJ2-3; D is ambiguous. The sequence derives from a human donor in good health (CMV status not recorded). Some clones in this sample may be carry-over from other donors' samples. CDR3 bases: TGTGCCAGCAGTTTGTTTCAGACAGATACGCAGTATTTT. Encoded protein: CASSLFQTDTQYF.